The clone carrying this TCR beta chain was detected a few times. The antigen remains undetermined. This specimen includes other DNA sequences encoding the same CDR3. Assay runs were performed at deep level. Several immunoSEQ 96-well plates shared each subset's DNA, each plate a replicate. TCRdb's table, derived via immunoSEQ multiplex PCR, lists solely in-frame clones and lacks some. Here the sample spans about 2.4 million clones, roughly 93% being singletons. This sample is drawn from a study of shared clonotypes between healthy human individuals. Notes on the study in general: Sharing across four donors was seen in around 5% of naive CD4 clonotypes. Naive subsets generally had larger estimated richness than memory subsets.

Deletions cut 2 bases from V and 1 base from J, with 5 bases between. The length of the CDR3 is 13 residues. Germline-derived CDR1 and CDR2 are KGHSH and LQKENI. The rearrangement uses TRBV18 and TRBJ1-1; D call uncertain. What was sequenced was naive CD4+ T cells from PBMCs. This sample's subset: CD45RA+ positively selected. This TCR was recovered from a man younger than 30 in good health. Some clones in this sample may be carry-over from other donors' samples. CDR3 in DNA: TGTGCCAGCTCACCAACAGCGAACACTGAAGCTTTCTTT. Protein product: CASSPTANTEAFF.